The clone carrying this T cell receptor beta chain was counted only a few times. The antigen is unknown. The TCR alpha and TCR beta cDNA libraries, bearing sample barcodes and UMIs, were generated by 5'RACE using constant-segment primers. TCRdb reprocessed the 5' RACE reads via MiXCR and lists one record per CDR3 protein. The sample has 190,000 or so distinct CDR3 sequences, roughly 23% seen once. V dropped 6 bases and J dropped 3 bases, with 21 bases sitting between them. This CDR3 comprises 17 residues. Germline V gives CDR1 MNHEY, CDR2 SVGAGI. This sample is part of a study of T-cell memory formation after mild COVID-19. Points from the study as a whole: Pre-infection memory carried some responding clones, suggesting that cross-reactive memory joined. Contracting CD4+ clones sat mainly in CM and EM; CD8+ in EMRA.

This TCR derives from an adult woman who had mild COVID-19 (a few samples of this study predate the infection). Cell type and time point are not known. Sequencing was done on a sample of PBMCs or a T cell subset sorted from them (not recorded which). The V call is TRBV6-5, the J call TRBJ2-1; D is perhaps TRBD2 (6 bases). CDR3 DNA: TGTGCCAGCAGCCTTCGTGTAGGGGACTTTATCTACAATGAGCAGTTCTTC. This gives the protein CASSLRVGDFIYNEQFF.